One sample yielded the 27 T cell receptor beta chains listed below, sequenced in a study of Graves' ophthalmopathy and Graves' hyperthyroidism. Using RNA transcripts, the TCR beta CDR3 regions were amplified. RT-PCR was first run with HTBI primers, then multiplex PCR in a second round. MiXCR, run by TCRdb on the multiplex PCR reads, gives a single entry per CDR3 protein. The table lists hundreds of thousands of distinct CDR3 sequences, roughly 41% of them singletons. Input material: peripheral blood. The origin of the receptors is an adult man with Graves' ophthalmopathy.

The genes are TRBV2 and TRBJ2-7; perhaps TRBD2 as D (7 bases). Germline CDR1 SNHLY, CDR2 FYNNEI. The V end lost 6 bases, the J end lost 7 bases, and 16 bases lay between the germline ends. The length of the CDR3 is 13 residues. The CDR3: CASRGGQAREQYF. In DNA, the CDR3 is TGTGCCAGCAGGGGGGGGCAGGCACGAGAGCAGTACTTC.

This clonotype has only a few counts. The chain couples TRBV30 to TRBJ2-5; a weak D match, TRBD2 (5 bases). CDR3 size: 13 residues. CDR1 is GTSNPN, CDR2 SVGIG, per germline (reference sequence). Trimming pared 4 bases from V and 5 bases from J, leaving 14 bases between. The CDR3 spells CAWNPTTGETQYF. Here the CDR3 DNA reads TGTGCCTGGAACCCTACTACGGGGGAGACCCAGTACTTC.

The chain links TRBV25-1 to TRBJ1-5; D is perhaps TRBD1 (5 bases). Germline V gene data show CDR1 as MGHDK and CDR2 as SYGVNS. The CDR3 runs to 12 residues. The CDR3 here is CARKQGDQPQHF. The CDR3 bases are TGTGCTAGAAAGCAGGGAGATCAGCCCCAGCATTTT.

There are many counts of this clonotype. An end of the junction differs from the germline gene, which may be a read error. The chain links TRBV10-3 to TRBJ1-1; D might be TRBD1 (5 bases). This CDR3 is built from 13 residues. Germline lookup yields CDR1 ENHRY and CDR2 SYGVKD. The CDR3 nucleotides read TGTGCCACTGAATGGGACCCAAACACGGAAGCTTTCTTT. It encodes CATEWDPNTEAFF.

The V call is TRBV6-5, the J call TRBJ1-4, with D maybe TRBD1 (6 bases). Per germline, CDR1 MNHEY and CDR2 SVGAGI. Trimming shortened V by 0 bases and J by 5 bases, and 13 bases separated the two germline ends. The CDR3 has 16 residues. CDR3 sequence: CASSYSIGGGNEKLFF. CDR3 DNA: TGTGCCAGCAGTTACTCGATAGGGGGAGGGAATGAAAAACTGTTTTTT.

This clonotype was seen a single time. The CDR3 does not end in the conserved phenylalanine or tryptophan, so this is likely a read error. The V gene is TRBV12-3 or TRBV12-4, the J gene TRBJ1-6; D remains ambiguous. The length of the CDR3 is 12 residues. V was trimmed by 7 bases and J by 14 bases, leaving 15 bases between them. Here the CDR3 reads CASTSGARTLHV. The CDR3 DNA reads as TGTGCCAGCACCTCGGGCGCTAGGACCCTCCACGTT.

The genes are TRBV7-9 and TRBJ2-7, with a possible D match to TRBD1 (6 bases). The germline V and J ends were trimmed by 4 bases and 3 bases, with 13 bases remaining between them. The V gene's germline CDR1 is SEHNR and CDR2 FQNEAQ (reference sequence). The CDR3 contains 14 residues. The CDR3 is CASSSGTSYYEQYF. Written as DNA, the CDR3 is TGTGCCAGCAGCTCCGGGACAAGTTACTACGAGCAGTACTTC.

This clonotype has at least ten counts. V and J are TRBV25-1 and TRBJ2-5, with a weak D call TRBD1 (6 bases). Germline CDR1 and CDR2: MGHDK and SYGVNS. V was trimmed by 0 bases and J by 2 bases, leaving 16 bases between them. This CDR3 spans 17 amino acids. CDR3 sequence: CASSEYRPVGGQETQYF. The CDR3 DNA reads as TGTGCCAGCAGTGAATATCGGCCCGTAGGGGGACAAGAGACCCAGTACTTC.

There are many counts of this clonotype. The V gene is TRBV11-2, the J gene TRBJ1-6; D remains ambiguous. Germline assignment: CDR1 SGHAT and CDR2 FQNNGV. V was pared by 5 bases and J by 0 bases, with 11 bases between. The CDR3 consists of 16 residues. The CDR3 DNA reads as TGTGCCAGCAGCCCTCTGGCGGGCTCCTATAATTCACCCCTCCACTTT. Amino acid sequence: CASSPLAGSYNSPLHF.

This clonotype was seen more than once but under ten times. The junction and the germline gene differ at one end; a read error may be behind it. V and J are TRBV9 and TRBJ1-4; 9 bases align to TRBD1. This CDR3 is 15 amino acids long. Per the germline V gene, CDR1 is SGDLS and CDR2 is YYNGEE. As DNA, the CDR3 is TGTACCAGCAGCGCCTCGGGACAGGGTAATGAAAAACTGTTTTTT. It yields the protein CTSSASGQGNEKLFF.

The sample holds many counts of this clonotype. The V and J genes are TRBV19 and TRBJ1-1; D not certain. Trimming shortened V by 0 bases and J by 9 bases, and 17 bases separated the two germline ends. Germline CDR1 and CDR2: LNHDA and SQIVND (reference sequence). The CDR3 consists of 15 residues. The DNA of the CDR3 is TGTGCCAGTAGTATAGATCCCCAACGCCACAGTCAAGCTTTCTTT. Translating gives CASSIDPQRHSQAFF.

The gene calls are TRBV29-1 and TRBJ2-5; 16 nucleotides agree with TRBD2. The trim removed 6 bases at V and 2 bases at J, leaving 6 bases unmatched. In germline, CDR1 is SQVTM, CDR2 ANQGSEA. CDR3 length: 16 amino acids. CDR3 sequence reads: CSVTPGLAGGQETQYF. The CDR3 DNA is TGCAGCGTAACACCGGGACTAGCGGGAGGGCAAGAGACCCAGTACTTC.

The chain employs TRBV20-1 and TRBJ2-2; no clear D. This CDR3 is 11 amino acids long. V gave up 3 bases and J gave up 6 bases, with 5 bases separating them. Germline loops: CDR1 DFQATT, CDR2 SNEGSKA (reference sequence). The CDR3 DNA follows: TGCAGTGCTAGGGAATCCGGGGAGCTGTTTTTT. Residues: CSARESGELFF.

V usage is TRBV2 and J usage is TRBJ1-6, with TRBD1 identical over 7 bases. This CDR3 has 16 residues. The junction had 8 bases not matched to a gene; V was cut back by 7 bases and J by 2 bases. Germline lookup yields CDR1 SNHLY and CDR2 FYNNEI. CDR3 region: CASTDRERTYNSPLHF. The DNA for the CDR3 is TGTGCCAGCACCGACAGGGAAAGGACCTATAATTCACCCCTCCACTTT.

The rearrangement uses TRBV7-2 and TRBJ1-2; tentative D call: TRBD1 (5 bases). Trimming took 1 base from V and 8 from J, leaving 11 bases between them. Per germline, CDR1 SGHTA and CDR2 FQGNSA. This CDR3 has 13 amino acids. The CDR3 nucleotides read TGTGCCAGCAGCTTAGGGGCCGAGGGGGGCTACACCTTC. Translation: CASSLGAEGGYTF.

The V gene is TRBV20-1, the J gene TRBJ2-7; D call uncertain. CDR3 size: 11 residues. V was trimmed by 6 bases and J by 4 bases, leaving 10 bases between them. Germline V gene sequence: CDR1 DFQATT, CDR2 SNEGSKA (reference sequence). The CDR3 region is CSASMRYEQYF. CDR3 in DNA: TGCAGTGCCTCTATGCGTTACGAGCAGTACTTC.

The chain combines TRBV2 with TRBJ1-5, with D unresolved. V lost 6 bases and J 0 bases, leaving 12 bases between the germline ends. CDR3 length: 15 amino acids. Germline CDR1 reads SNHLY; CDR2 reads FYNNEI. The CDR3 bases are TGTGCCAGCAGGGGCACTGAAGCTAGCAATCAGCCCCAGCATTTT. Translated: CASRGTEASNQPQHF.

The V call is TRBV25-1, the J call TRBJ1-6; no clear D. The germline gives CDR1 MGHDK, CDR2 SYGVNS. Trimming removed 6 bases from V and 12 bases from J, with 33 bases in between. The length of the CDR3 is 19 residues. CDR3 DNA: TGTGCCAGCAGCCACCCCACTCTCTCCGGGTCCGACTTTGTTTTACCCCTCCACTTT. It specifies CASSHPTLSGSDFVLPLHF.

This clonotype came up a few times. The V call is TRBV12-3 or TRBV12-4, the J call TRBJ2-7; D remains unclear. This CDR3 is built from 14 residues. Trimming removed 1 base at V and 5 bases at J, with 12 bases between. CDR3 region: CASSLGGSWDEQYF. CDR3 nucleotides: TGTGCCAGCAGTTTAGGTGGCTCTTGGGACGAGCAGTACTTC.

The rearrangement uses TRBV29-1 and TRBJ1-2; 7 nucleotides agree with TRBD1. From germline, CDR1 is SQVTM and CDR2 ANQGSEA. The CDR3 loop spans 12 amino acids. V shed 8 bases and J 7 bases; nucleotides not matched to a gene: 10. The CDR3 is CSSYTGEFGYTF. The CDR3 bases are TGCAGCAGTTACACAGGGGAATTTGGCTACACCTTC.

The CDR3 sequence: CASRQGYEGLGTEAFF. CDR3 nucleotides: TGTGCCAGCAGACAGGGGTACGAGGGACTTGGCACTGAAGCTTTCTTT. The chain combines TRBV25-1 with TRBJ1-1, with 7 bases fitting TRBD1. This CDR3 is 16 amino acids long. The V gene end was trimmed by 6 bases and the J gene end by 4 bases; junction bases not matched to a gene: 14. CDR1 is MGHDK, CDR2 SYGVNS, per germline.

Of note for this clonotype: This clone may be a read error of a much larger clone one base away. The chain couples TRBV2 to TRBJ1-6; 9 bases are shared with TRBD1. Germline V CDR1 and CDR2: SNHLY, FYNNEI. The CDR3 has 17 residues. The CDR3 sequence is CASSQGRTGAFNSPLHF. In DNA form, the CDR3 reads TGCGCCAGCAGCCAAGGGCGGACAGGGGCGTTCAATTCACCCCTCCACTTT. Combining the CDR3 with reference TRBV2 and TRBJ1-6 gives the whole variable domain EPEVTQTPSHQVTQMGQEVILRCVPISNHLYFYWYRQILGQKVEFLVSFYNNEISEKSEIFDDQFSVERPDGSNFTLKIRSTKLEDSAMYFCASSQGRTGAFNSPLHFGNGTRLTVT.

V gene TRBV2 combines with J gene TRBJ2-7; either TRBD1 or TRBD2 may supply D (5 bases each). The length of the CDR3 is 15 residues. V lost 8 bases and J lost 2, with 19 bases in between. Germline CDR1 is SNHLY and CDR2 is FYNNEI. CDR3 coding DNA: TGTGCCAGCGTCACCCTTGGAGGCAGGGCCTACGAGCAGTACTTC. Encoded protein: CASVTLGGRAYEQYF.

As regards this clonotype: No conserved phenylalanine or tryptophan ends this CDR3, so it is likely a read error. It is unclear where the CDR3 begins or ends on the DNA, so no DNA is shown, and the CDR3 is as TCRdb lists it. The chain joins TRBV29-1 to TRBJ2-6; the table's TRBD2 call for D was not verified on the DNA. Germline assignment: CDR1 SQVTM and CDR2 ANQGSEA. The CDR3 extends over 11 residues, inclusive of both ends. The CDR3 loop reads CSASGTSGIVI.

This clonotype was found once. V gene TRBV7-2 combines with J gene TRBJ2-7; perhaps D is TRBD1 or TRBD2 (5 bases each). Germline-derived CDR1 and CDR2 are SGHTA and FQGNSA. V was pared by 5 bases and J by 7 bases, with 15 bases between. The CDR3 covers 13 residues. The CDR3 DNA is TGTGCCAGCAGCCAGGGACGTTTCAATGAGCAGTACTTC. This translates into CASSQGRFNEQYF.

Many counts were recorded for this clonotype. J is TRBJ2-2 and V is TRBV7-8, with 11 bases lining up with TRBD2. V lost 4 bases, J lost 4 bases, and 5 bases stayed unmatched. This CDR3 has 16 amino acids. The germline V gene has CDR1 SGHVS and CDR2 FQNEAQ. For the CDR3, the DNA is TGTGCCAGCAGCTCGACTAGCGGGATGGGCACCGGGGAGCTGTTTTTT. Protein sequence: CASSSTSGMGTGELFF. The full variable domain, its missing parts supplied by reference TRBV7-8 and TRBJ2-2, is GAGVSQSPRYKVAKRGQDVALRCDPISGHVSLFWYQQALGQGPEFLTYFQNEAQLDKSGLPSDRFFAERPEGSVSTLKIQRTQQEDSAVYLCASSSTSGMGTGELFFGEGSRLTVL.

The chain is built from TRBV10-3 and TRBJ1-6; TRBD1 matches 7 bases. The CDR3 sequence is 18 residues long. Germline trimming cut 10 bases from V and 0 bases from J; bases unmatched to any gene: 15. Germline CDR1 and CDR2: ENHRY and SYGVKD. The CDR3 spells CATIKDRWKSSYNSPLHF. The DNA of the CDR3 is TGTGCCACCATAAAGGACAGGTGGAAGAGCTCCTATAATTCACCCCTCCACTTT.